This record looks at one TCR beta chain sequence and its context. The antigen is unknown. PCR used 60 Vbeta primers and 13 Jbeta primers. The assay was immunoSEQ multiplex PCR, and TCRdb's table has in-frame clones only and misses some. The repertoire holds fewer than 200,000 clones, with about four fifths as singletons. The data belong to a study of cytomegalovirus exposure and HLA in healthy donors. About the study: In a previous analysis, some 120 million unique TCR beta sequences were found from 150 million to 200 million T cells. Assignment to the Caucasian-associated ancestry cluster applied to over 70% of the approximately 400 genotyped donors. Notes on the study in general: Near-uniform donor sequencing depth was presumed by presence/absence analyses.

This CDR3 spans 14 amino acids. V lost 5 bases and J 2 bases, leaving 10 bases between the germline ends. Germline CDR1 and CDR2: SEHNR and FQNEAQ (reference sequence). As for the donors, each was a healthy bone marrow donor. The source of this sequence is a woman aged 45-65 years in good health and CMV-seronegative. V usage is TRBV7-9 and J usage is TRBJ1-3, with D unresolved. The sequenced sample was PBMCs. The CDR3 DNA follows: TGTGCCAGCAGCGATCCGGGAGCTGGAAACACCATATATTTT. Encoded protein: CASSDPGAGNTIYF.